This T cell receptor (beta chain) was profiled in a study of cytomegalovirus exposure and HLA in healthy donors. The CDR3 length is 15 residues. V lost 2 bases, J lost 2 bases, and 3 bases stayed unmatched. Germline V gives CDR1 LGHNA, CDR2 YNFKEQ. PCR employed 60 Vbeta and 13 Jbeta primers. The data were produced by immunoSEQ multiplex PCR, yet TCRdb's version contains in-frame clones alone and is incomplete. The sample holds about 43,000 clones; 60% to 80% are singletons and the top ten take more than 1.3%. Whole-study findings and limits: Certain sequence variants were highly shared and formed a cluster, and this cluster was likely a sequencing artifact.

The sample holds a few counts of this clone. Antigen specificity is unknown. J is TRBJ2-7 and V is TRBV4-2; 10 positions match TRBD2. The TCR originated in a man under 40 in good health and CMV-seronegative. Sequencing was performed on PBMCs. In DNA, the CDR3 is TGTGCCAGCAGCCAAAAAGCGGGAGGGACCTACGAGCAGTACTTC. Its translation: CASSQKAGGTYEQYF.